A single sample is the source of the 4 T cell receptor beta chains below, sequenced in a study of T cells in Graves' hyperthyroidism and ophthalmopathy. The TCR beta CDR3 regions underwent amplification using RNA transcripts as the source. The primer set for the first-round RT-PCR of the TCR CDR3 was HTBI. TCRdb reprocessed the multiplex PCR reads with MiXCR, giving one entry per CDR3 protein. This table has fewer than 450,000 distinct CDR3 sequences, about 15% appearing once. The specimen sequenced was blood. All receptors derive from a woman younger than 45 with Graves' hyperthyroidism that later progressed to Graves' ophthalmopathy.

This clonotype was seen only a few times. This may be a read error, as it is one base from a much larger clone. The gene calls are TRBV6-1 and TRBJ2-7; 7 bases map to TRBD2. V gave up 7 bases and J gave up 4 bases; unmatched junction bases: 7. Germline CDR1 is MNHNS and CDR2 is SASEGT. This CDR3 contains 13 residues. CDR3 region: CASTEGGGYEQYF. In DNA, the CDR3 is TGTGCCAGCACTGAGGGCGGGGGTTACGAGCAGTACTTC.

This clonotype was seen a handful of times. V and J are TRBV4-2 and TRBJ2-7; the D gene could be TRBD1 or TRBD2 (5 bases each). CDR3 length: 16 amino acids. V was cut by 1 base and J by 6 bases, with 19 bases left in between. CDR1 LGHNA and CDR2 YNFKEQ come from the germline V gene. This chain's CDR3 is CASSQVYGAGLVEQYF. As DNA, the CDR3 is TGTGCCAGCAGCCAAGTATATGGGGCGGGTTTGGTCGAGCAGTACTTC.

The table lists this clonotype with many counts. The chain uses TRBV29-1 and TRBJ2-2; D is tentatively TRBD1 or TRBD2 (6 bases each). The germline V and J ends were trimmed by 3 bases and 3 bases, with 11 bases remaining between them. Germline V gene sequence: CDR1 SQVTM, CDR2 ANQGSEA. The CDR3 consists of 14 residues. The CDR3 DNA reads as TGCAGCGTTGACCGGGGGCTGGACACCGGGGAGCTGTTTTTT. Translation: CSVDRGLDTGELFF.

V is TRBV29-1 and J is TRBJ1-2; D is perhaps TRBD1 (5 bases). V was trimmed by 3 bases and J by 6 bases, leaving 11 bases between them. Looked up from germline, CDR1 is SQVTM and CDR2 is ANQGSEA. The length of the CDR3 is 12 residues. DNA for the CDR3: TGCAGCGTTGACGCAGGGAACCATGGCTACACCTTC. Translating gives CSVDAGNHGYTF.